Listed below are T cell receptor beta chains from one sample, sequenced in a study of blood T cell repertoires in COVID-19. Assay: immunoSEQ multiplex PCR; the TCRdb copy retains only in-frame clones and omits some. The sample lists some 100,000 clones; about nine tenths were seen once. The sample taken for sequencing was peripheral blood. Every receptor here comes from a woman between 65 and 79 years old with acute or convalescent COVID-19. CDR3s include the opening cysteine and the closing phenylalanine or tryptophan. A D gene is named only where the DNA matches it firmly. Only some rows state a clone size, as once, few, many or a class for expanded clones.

CASSEGSAGNYGYTF	TGCGCCAGCAGTGAGGGATCTGCAGGAAATTACGGCTACACCTTC	.	15	.	TRBJ1-2	TRBV10-1
CASSQDPRTEAFF	TGTGCCAGCAGCCAAGATCCGAGGACTGAAGCTTTCTTT	.	13	few	TRBJ1-1	TRBV3-1/TRBV3-2
CATSGLTTGGRETQYF	TGTGCCACCAGTGGCCTGACTACAGGGGGCCGAGAGACCCAGTACTTC	TRBD1	16	.	TRBJ2-5	TRBV24-1
CASSLQGYYGYTF	TGTGCCAGCAGCTTACAGGGCTACTATGGCTACACCTTC	.	13	.	TRBJ1-2	TRBV2
CASSQDRASPNTGELFF	TGTGCCAGCAGCCAAGATCGGGCTAGCCCGAACACCGGGGAGCTGTTTTTT	.	17	.	TRBJ2-2	TRBV4-2
CASSLFSPGRVLNSPLHF	TGTGCCAGCAGTTTATTTTCGCCAGGGAGGGTTCTAAATTCACCCCTCCACTTT	.	18	.	TRBJ1-6	TRBV27
CASDRTAANEKLFF	TGTGCCAGCGACAGGACAGCTGCTAATGAAAAACTGTTTTTT	.	14	.	TRBJ1-4	TRBV2
CASSPQGVYGYTF	TGTGCCAGCTCACCACAGGGAGTATACGGCTACACCTTC	.	13	.	TRBJ1-2	TRBV18
CAWSSGLGQPQHF	TGTGCCTGGAGTTCGGGGTTGGGTCAGCCCCAGCATTTT	.	13	.	TRBJ1-5	TRBV30
CASGRLAGAVTGELFF	TGTGCCAGTGGGCGACTAGCGGGAGCAGTCACCGGGGAGCTGTTTTTT	TRBD2	16	.	TRBJ2-2	TRBV5-6
CTSSQGGTQTRYEQYF	TGCACCAGCAGCCAAGGAGGGACACAAACCCGCTACGAGCAGTACTTC	.	16	once	TRBJ2-7	TRBV1
CAISAQGNTEAFF	TGTGCCATCAGTGCTCAGGGGAACACTGAAGCTTTCTTT	.	13	once	TRBJ1-1	TRBV10-3
CASSIPGRYNEQFF	TGTGCCAGTAGTATACCAGGCCGCTACAATGAGCAGTTCTTC	.	14	once	TRBJ2-1	TRBV19
CASSPGTNRDLFGYTF	TGTGCCAGCTCACCTGGCACTAACAGGGACCTGTTCGGCTACACCTTC	.	16	.	TRBJ1-2	TRBV18
CASSLAGRGIQYF	TGTGCCAGCAGCCTTGCCGGGAGGGGCATTCAGTACTTC	TRBD2	13	.	TRBJ2-4	TRBV3-1/TRBV3-2
CASSSTGLNTEAFF	TGTGCCAGCAGCTCGACAGGGCTAAACACTGAAGCTTTCTTT	TRBD1	14	.	TRBJ1-1	TRBV6-4
CASSLNWGGNEQFF	TGTGCCAGCTCACTCAATTGGGGGGGCAATGAGCAGTTCTTC	TRBD2	14	.	TRBJ2-1	TRBV18
CASRTPMNTEAFF	TGCGCCAGCAGGACACCTATGAACACTGAAGCTTTCTTT	.	13	few	TRBJ1-1	TRBV10-2
CASSTGLHTGELFF	TGTGCCAGCAGTACGGGACTGCACACCGGGGAGCTGTTTTTT	.	14	.	TRBJ2-2	TRBV2
CASRWTGGYQPQHF	TGTGCCAGTAGGTGGACAGGGGGCTATCAGCCCCAGCATTTT	TRBD1	14	.	TRBJ1-5	TRBV19
CASSLGSKRRAEAFF	TGTGCCAGCAGCTTGGGGTCCAAAAGGCGGGCTGAAGCTTTCTTT	.	15	.	TRBJ1-1	TRBV5-6
CASNPDRAGSYTF	TGTGCCAGCAATCCGGACAGGGCCGGATCCTACACCTTC	TRBD1	13	.	TRBJ1-2	TRBV6-5